These 8 T cell receptor beta chains originate from one sample sequenced in a study of blood T cells in healthy people across ages. A J-beta primer mix and a sample-barcoded 5' primer were used in a second PCR of about 7 to 12 cycles. One entry per CDR3 protein, called by TCRdb with MiXCR from the 5' RACE reads. The sample contains about 580,000 distinct CDR3 sequences, 40% to 50% of which appear only once. The sequenced material came from blood. These receptor sequences come from a man older than 75 in good health.

The sample holds many counts of this clonotype. The chain uses TRBV7-9 and TRBJ2-1; the match to TRBD2 covers 7 bases. This CDR3 region has 15 residues. The V and J ends lost 4 bases and 3 bases, in that order; junction bases with no gene match: 6. In germline, CDR1 is SEHNR, CDR2 FQNEAQ (reference sequence). CDR3 sequence: CASSSGGGLYNEQFF. The DNA for the CDR3 is TGTGCCAGCAGCTCGGGCGGGGGACTCTACAATGAGCAGTTCTTC.

The chain combines TRBV2 with TRBJ2-1, with D unclear. Per the germline V gene, CDR1 is SNHLY and CDR2 is FYNNEI. The CDR3 totals 14 residues. The germline V and J ends were trimmed by 0 bases and 6 bases, with 9 bases remaining between them. The CDR3 spells CASSEARLTNEQFF. The CDR3 region has the DNA TGTGCCAGCAGTGAAGCACGACTGACCAATGAGCAGTTCTTC.

The table lists this clonotype with many counts. The rearrangement joins TRBV6-2 or TRBV6-3 to TRBJ2-1, with 9 bases aligning to TRBD2. The V segment lost 9 bases and the J segment 2 bases; nucleotides outside the gene matches: 5. The CDR3 is 14 amino acids. CDR1 and CDR2 (germline): MNHEY, SVGEGT. The CDR3 reads CASRPSGTYNEQFF. DNA for the CDR3: TGTGCCAGTCGCCCTAGCGGGACCTACAATGAGCAGTTCTTC.

This rearrangement joins TRBV5-1 to TRBJ2-1; 9 bases are a match to TRBD1. The J call may be in error: the DNA end matches TRBJ2-7 better. The CDR3 is made up of 14 amino acids. Germline V CDR1 and CDR2: SGHRS, YFSETQ. In nucleotides, the CDR3 is TGCGCCAGCAGCACACAGGGGGCCTACAATGAGCAGTACTTC. Residues: CASSTQGAYNEQYF.

This clonotype was counted at least ten times. V and J are TRBV6-6 and TRBJ2-7; D may be TRBD2 (6 bases). Germline CDR1 is MNHNY and CDR2 is SVGAGI (reference sequence). This CDR3 region has 15 residues. Trimming took off 4 bases at V and 6 bases at J, with 19 bases between the two ends. This CDR3 is CASSFRLQDGGEQYF. The CDR3 DNA sequence: TGTGCCAGCAGTTTTCGACTCCAGGACGGGGGCGAGCAGTACTTC.

This clonotype was seen a handful of times. The chain joins TRBV20-1 to TRBJ2-5; tentatively, D is TRBD1 or TRBD2 (5 bases each). The CDR3 is 16 amino acids. In germline, CDR1 is DFQATT, CDR2 SNEGSKA (reference sequence). Trimming took off 0 bases at V and 0 bases at J, with 14 bases between the two ends. The CDR3, as DNA: TGCAGTGCTAGAGATGGGGCCCGAGGGTACCAAGAGACCCAGTACTTC. This codes for CSARDGARGYQETQYF.

This clonotype was counted a few times. This chain's CDR3 is CASSLGTGNNQPQHF. Here the CDR3 DNA reads TGTGCCAGCAGCTTGGGGACAGGGAACAATCAGCCCCAGCATTTT. The chain joins TRBV5-6 to TRBJ1-5, with TRBD1 matching 8 bases. The V segment lost 0 bases and the J segment 3 bases; nucleotides outside the gene matches: 2. In germline, CDR1 is SGHDT, CDR2 YYEEEE. CDR3 size: 15 residues.

Only a few counts were recorded for this clonotype. The chain carries TRBV28 and TRBJ2-7; possible D gene TRBD1, 6 bases. The CDR3 is 14 amino acids. V shed 7 bases and J shed 7 bases, with 20 bases lying between them. CDR1 is MDHEN and CDR2 is SYDVKM in the germline V gene. The CDR3 DNA sequence: TGTGCCAGCATCACTGTCCACCAAGGGGGAGAGCAGTACTTC. Its protein product is CASITVHQGGEQYF.